A single T cell receptor beta chain is shown here with its context. Time point denoted: persistent/refractory GD, antithyroid drugs over 5 years with positive TRAb. PBMCs provided the RNA from which the TCR library was made. A volume of roughly 9.9 milliliters of peripheral blood was collected in EDTA tubes. The germline CDR1 and CDR2 sequences are MGHRA and YSYEKL. Trimming removed 1 base from V and 2 bases from J; junction bases left unmatched: 3. The CDR3 covers 15 residues. CDR3-region Arm-PCR and iRepertoire HTBI primers produced the TCR beta libraries. In TCRdb, the multiplex PCR reads were re-called with MiXCR into one record per CDR3 protein. The sample has about 470,000 distinct CDR3 sequences, 20% to 25% seen once; the top ten hold approximately 7.8%. These data originate in a study of regulatory T cells in long-lasting Graves disease.

The V gene is TRBV4-1, the J gene TRBJ2-7; 9 nucleotides match TRBD2. This specimen consisted of peripheral blood mononuclear cells (PBMCs), obtained when the disease was refractory, from a patient treated with antithyroid drugs. The receptor's source is a female donor with Graves disease. Written as DNA, the CDR3 is TGCGCCAGCAGCCAAGTGACTAGCGGAGCCTACGAGCAGTACTTC. It codes for CASSQVTSGAYEQYF.